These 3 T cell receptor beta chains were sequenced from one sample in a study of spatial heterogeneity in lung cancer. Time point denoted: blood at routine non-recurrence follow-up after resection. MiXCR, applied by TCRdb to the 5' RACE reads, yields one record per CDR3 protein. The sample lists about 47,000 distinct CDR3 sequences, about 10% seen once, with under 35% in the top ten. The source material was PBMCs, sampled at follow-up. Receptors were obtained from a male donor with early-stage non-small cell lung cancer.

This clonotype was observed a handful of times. The CDR3 nucleotides read TGTGCCAGCAGCTCCCGCGCGGGACTAGCGGGGTACAATGAGCAGTTCTTC. Translated, it gives CASSSRAGLAGYNEQFF. The V gene is TRBV7-9, the J gene TRBJ2-1; 13 bases line up with TRBD2. This CDR3 is 17 amino acids long. Germline CDR1 and CDR2: SEHNR and FQNEAQ (reference sequence). The V segment lost 4 bases and the J segment 4 bases; nucleotides outside the gene matches: 7.

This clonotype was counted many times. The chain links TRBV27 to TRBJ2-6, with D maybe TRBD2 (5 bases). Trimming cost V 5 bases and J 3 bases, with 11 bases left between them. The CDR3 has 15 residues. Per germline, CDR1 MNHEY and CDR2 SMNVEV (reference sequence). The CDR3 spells CASSLTRDGANVLTF. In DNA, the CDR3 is TGTGCCAGCAGTCTCACACGGGATGGGGCCAACGTCCTGACTTTC.

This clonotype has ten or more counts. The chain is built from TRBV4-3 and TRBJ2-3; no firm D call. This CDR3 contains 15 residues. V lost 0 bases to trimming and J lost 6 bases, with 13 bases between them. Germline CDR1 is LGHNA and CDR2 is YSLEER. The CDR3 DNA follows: TGCGCCAGCAGCCAAGATCACCGGCCTGGCGATACGCAGTATTTT. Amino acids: CASSQDHRPGDTQYF.